This section outlines one T cell receptor (beta chain) sequence together with its context. This sample is drawn from a study of molecular identifiers for immune sequencing clone quantification. TCRdb re-called the PCR reads through MiXCR, storing one row per CDR3 protein. The sample records just under 650,000 distinct CDR3 sequences, about 20% being singletons. The CDR3 consists of 15 residues. Germline values: CDR1 SNHLY, CDR2 FYNNEI. V lost 4 bases to trimming and J lost 2 bases, with 14 bases between them. Sequencing was performed on naive CD8+ T cells from blood, with Jurkat cell RNA spiked in. Subset here: FACS-sorted CD8+CD4-CCR7+CD45RA+ naive T cells. The TCR comes from a human donor in good health. Some libraries in this study had Jurkat cell RNA spiked in. The chain couples TRBV2 to TRBJ1-1; a possible D gene is TRBD1 (6 bases). In nucleotides, the CDR3 is TGTGCCAGCAGTGGGTTTCTAGGGGGAAACACTGAAGCTTTCTTT. Protein product: CASSGFLGGNTEAFF.